One sample yielded the 27 T cell receptor beta chains listed below, sequenced in a study of vaccination and CD4 T cells after COVID-19. These TCRs are of unknown antigen specificity. Cultured CD4+ T-cell DNA underwent Oncomine TCR Beta short-read sequencing. TCRdb re-derived calls from the PCR reads in MiXCR, one entry per CDR3 protein. This sample has about 1,600 distinct CDR3 sequences, with 70% to 80% found just once. Treatment of the sample: roughly 10-day PBMC culture with coronavirus spike peptide pools or control peptides (ViraFEST assay). Here the sequenced sample was CD4+ T cells from blood, cultured in vitro, taken after SARS-CoV-2 vaccination. The receptors come from a human donor who had recovered from COVID-19.

The J gene is TRBJ1-3, the V gene TRBV19; no reliable D call. The germline V and J ends were trimmed by 5 bases and 0 bases, with 5 bases remaining between them. Germline V gene data show CDR1 as LNHDA and CDR2 as SQIVND (reference sequence). The CDR3 runs to 13 residues. The CDR3 coding sequence is TGTGCCAGTAGTCTTGTCTCTGGAAACACCATATATTTT. Its translation is CASSLVSGNTIYF.

This chain joins TRBV20-1 and TRBJ1-2, with a tentative D call TRBD1 (5 bases). Trimming stripped 0 bases from V and 3 bases from J, with 8 bases between. There are 13 residues in the CDR3. Germline V gene data show CDR1 as DFQATT and CDR2 as SNEGSKA (reference sequence). CDR3: CSAREGVYYGYTF. The CDR3 region has the DNA TGCAGTGCTAGAGAGGGGGTGTACTATGGCTACACCTTC.

This clonotype was observed a single time. The chain carries TRBV27 and TRBJ1-6; D remains ambiguous. Germline CDR1 MNHEY, CDR2 SMNVEV (reference sequence). Trimming took off 6 bases at V and 3 bases at J, with 18 bases between the two ends. The CDR3 is 17 residues long. CDR3 bases: TGTGCCAGCAGCTTACGACCGGGCCGGGGCTATAATTCACCCCTCCACTTT. Translation gives CASSLRPGRGYNSPLHF.

This clonotype is a singleton in its sample. V and J are TRBV7-2 and TRBJ2-3, with a tentative D call TRBD2 (6 bases). Germline V gene sequence: CDR1 SGHTA, CDR2 FQGNSA. The CDR3 has 15 amino acids. V was clipped by 1 base and J by 0 bases, with 8 bases between them. The CDR3 DNA follows: TGTGCCAGCAGCTTAGAAAGCGGGAGCACAGATACGCAGTATTTT. It yields the protein CASSLESGSTDTQYF.

The V and J genes are TRBV27 and TRBJ1-4, with D unresolved. The CDR3 length is 15 residues. V dropped 5 bases and J dropped 7 bases, with 17 bases sitting between them. The V gene's germline CDR1 is MNHEY and CDR2 SMNVEV (reference sequence). The CDR3 DNA sequence: TGTGCCAGCAGTCCCCCGCGGGGTAGTGGTGAAAAACTGTTTTTT. It specifies CASSPPRGSGEKLFF.

The chain carries TRBV2 and TRBJ2-5; D ambiguous. Germline CDR1 is SNHLY and CDR2 is FYNNEI. This CDR3 is built from 13 residues. V was shortened by 8 bases and J by 3 bases, with 13 bases between the two germline ends. The CDR3 sequence is CASDDPRKETQYF. The DNA of the CDR3 is TGTGCCAGCGATGACCCCCGAAAAGAGACCCAGTACTTC.

The chain employs TRBV20-1 and TRBJ1-5, with 10 bases lining up with TRBD1. Trimming cost V 5 bases and J 2 bases; bases outside gene matches: 0. Germline lookup yields CDR1 DFQATT and CDR2 SNEGSKA (reference sequence). The CDR3 consists of 13 residues. CDR3 sequence (DNA): TGCAGTGCTGGGACAGGGGGCAATCAGCCCCAGCATTTT. The encoded protein is CSAGTGGNQPQHF.

The chain is built from TRBV5-4 and TRBJ2-4; D ambiguous. V lost 5 bases and J 11 bases, leaving 17 bases between the germline ends. This CDR3 has 13 residues. Germline V gene sequence: CDR1 SGHNT, CDR2 YYREEE (reference sequence). The CDR3 is CASRGLGERLQYF. The CDR3 coding sequence is TGTGCCAGCAGGGGTCTAGGCGAACGGCTTCAGTACTTC.

This rearrangement joins TRBV5-4 to TRBJ2-7; 11 bases line up with TRBD2. The CDR3 has 15 residues. CDR1 and CDR2 from the germline V gene are SGHNT and YYREEE (reference sequence). The V gene end was trimmed by 3 bases and the J gene end by 1 base; junction bases not matched to a gene: 3. DNA for the CDR3: TGTGCCAGCAGCTATAGCGGGGGGGCTTCCTACGAGCAGTACTTC. Translation gives CASSYSGGASYEQYF.

V is TRBV6-1 and J is TRBJ1-1; D is undetermined. CDR1 and CDR2 from the germline V gene are MNHNS and SASEGT. This CDR3 comprises 15 residues. The ends were cut back, 2 bases at V and 1 base at J, with 11 bases in the middle. CDR3 in amino acids: CASSEISLGNTEAFF. The CDR3 DNA is TGTGCCAGCAGTGAAATAAGTTTAGGGAACACTGAAGCTTTCTTT.

The chain recombines TRBV7-9 with TRBJ1-6; D unresolved. Germline lookup yields CDR1 SEHNR and CDR2 FQNEAQ (reference sequence). The V end was cut by 1 base, the J end by 9 bases, with 13 bases between. This CDR3 contains 15 residues. The CDR3: CASSLEGRSASPLHF. The CDR3, as DNA: TGTGCCAGCAGCTTAGAGGGCAGGTCGGCTTCACCCCTCCACTTT.

The gene calls are TRBV11-2 and TRBJ1-1, with 7 bases aligning to TRBD1. CDR3 length: 16 residues. Germline V gene data show CDR1 as SGHAT and CDR2 as FQNNGV. The ends lost 5 bases at V and 10 bases at J; junction bases unmatched: 19. The CDR3 here is CASSDRRGRGGSRAFF. The CDR3 DNA reads TGTGCCAGCAGCGACCGTCGTGGCAGGGGGGGGTCTAGAGCTTTCTTT.

This chain links TRBV19 with TRBJ1-1; D unclear. V lost 8 bases and J lost 1, with 5 bases in between. Germline V gene sequence: CDR1 LNHDA, CDR2 SQIVND (reference sequence). The CDR3 sequence is 11 residues long. The chain's CDR3 is CASRRNTEAFF. CDR3 sequence (DNA): TGTGCCAGTCGCAGGAACACTGAAGCTTTCTTT.

The V gene is TRBV2, the J gene TRBJ1-6; D is possibly TRBD1 (5 bases). CDR1 and CDR2 (germline): SNHLY, FYNNEI. Deletions cut 3 bases from V and 6 bases from J, with 9 bases between. The CDR3 is made up of 14 amino acids. The CDR3 is CASSDDSRNSPLHF. The DNA of the CDR3 is TGTGCCAGCAGTGACGACAGCCGTAATTCACCCCTCCACTTT.

The chain recombines TRBV7-6 with TRBJ1-2; 9 nucleotides align to TRBD1. V gave up 7 bases and J gave up 6 bases; unmatched junction bases: 9. Per the germline V gene, CDR1 is SGHVS and CDR2 is FNYEAQ. The CDR3 is 14 amino acids. The CDR3 spells CASTNPGQGHGYTF. The CDR3 region has the DNA TGTGCCAGCACCAACCCGGGACAGGGTCATGGCTACACCTTC.

This clonotype was counted only a few times. V and J are TRBV12-3 or TRBV12-4 and TRBJ1-5; D is unclear. Trimming cost V 3 bases and J 9 bases, with 9 bases left between them. This CDR3 is built from 12 residues. The CDR3 is CASSLSVPPQHF. The CDR3 region has the DNA TGTGCCAGCAGTTTGAGTGTTCCGCCCCAGCATTTT.

The genes are TRBV30 and TRBJ2-5; tentatively, D is TRBD1 (5 bases). Germline values: CDR1 GTSNPN, CDR2 SVGIG (reference sequence). Between the trimmed V and J ends, which lost 3 bases and 3 bases, there was a span of 11 bases. The CDR3 length is 13 residues. CDR3 sequence: CAWSKGWEETQYF. Here the CDR3 DNA reads TGTGCCTGGAGCAAGGGGTGGGAAGAGACCCAGTACTTC.

The J gene is TRBJ1-1, the V gene TRBV20-1, with 9 bases lining up with TRBD1. J lost 2 bases, V lost 3 bases, and 7 bases had no gene match. Germline lookup yields CDR1 DFQATT and CDR2 SNEGSKA (reference sequence). The CDR3 covers 15 residues. The chain's CDR3 is CSARGRQGVNTEAFF. The CDR3 bases are TGCAGTGCTAGGGGGCGACAGGGGGTAAACACTGAAGCTTTCTTT.

This rearrangement joins TRBV12-3 or TRBV12-4 to TRBJ2-3, with D perhaps matching TRBD1 (5 bases). CDR3 length equals 18 residues. With 2 bases removed from V and 5 bases from J, the gap between germline ends came to 23 bases. The CDR3 spells CASSLFARGLSIGDTQYF. CDR3 bases: TGTGCCAGCAGTTTATTCGCTAGGGGCCTGTCAATAGGAGATACGCAGTATTTT.

The gene calls are TRBV19 and TRBJ1-1; D gene uncertain. V lost 3 bases to trimming and J lost 2 bases, with 7 bases between them. The CDR3 has 13 amino acids. The germline CDR1 and CDR2 sequences are LNHDA and SQIVND (reference sequence). The CDR3: CASSITVNTEAFF. The CDR3, as DNA: TGTGCCAGTAGTATCACAGTAAACACTGAAGCTTTCTTT.

V gene TRBV28 combines with J gene TRBJ2-7, with D perhaps matching TRBD1 (5 bases). This CDR3 has 14 amino acids. V lost 1 base to trimming and J lost 7 bases, with 14 bases between them. CDR1 and CDR2 (germline): MDHEN, SYDVKM. CDR3 loop: CASSLSREFGEQYF. The CDR3 region has the DNA TGTGCCAGCAGTTTATCCAGGGAATTTGGGGAGCAGTACTTC.

This chain uses TRBV30 with TRBJ1-6, with D unclear. There are 13 residues in the CDR3. The germline V and J ends were trimmed by 5 bases and 6 bases, with 11 bases remaining between them. The germline V gene has CDR1 GTSNPN and CDR2 SVGIG (reference sequence). The CDR3 sequence is CAWGPVVNSPLHF. As DNA, the CDR3 is TGTGCCTGGGGACCCGTGGTTAATTCACCCCTCCACTTT.

V is TRBV4-1 and J is TRBJ2-5, with D hard to call. V lost 0 bases and J 5 bases, leaving 10 bases between the germline ends. This CDR3 comprises 14 residues. Germline CDR1 and CDR2: MGHRA and YSYEKL. The CDR3: CASSQDRMRETQYF. The DNA of the CDR3 is TGCGCCAGCAGCCAAGATCGAATGAGGGAGACCCAGTACTTC.

This chain connects TRBV7-6 to TRBJ2-3; D possibly matches TRBD1 or TRBD2 (5 bases each). Germline V gives CDR1 SGHVS, CDR2 FNYEAQ. The CDR3 consists of 13 residues. Trimming pared 1 base from V and 6 bases from J, leaving 8 bases between. In nucleotides, the CDR3 is TGTGCCAGCAGCTTAGTGGGGGACGATACGCAGTATTTT. This encodes CASSLVGDDTQYF.

This chain connects TRBV27 to TRBJ1-1; D uncertain. The germline gives CDR1 MNHEY, CDR2 SMNVEV (reference sequence). The CDR3 spans 13 residues. Between the trimmed V and J ends, which lost 6 bases and 1 base, there was a span of 9 bases. CDR3 sequence (DNA): TGTGCCAGCAGGCGACGGACGAACACTGAAGCTTTCTTT. Protein sequence: CASRRRTNTEAFF.

This clonotype ranks as large. V and J are TRBV20-1 and TRBJ2-3, with TRBD1 matching 8 bases. Germline values: CDR1 DFQATT, CDR2 SNEGSKA (reference sequence). This CDR3 has 16 residues. With V trimmed by 2 bases and J by 4 bases, 11 bases remained unmatched. CDR3 DNA: TGCAGTGCTAGACTAAACGGGGCAGGGGGCGCAGATACGCAGTATTTT. Translated, it gives CSARLNGAGGADTQYF.

The rearrangement uses TRBV6-1 and TRBJ1-1; D is ambiguous. The CDR3 is 14 amino acids. Germline CDR1 reads MNHNS; CDR2 reads SASEGT. V lost 9 bases and J 4 bases, leaving 18 bases between the germline ends. The CDR3 loop is CASRQEPRGTEAFF. As DNA, the CDR3 is TGTGCCAGTCGTCAGGAACCGCGGGGCACTGAAGCTTTCTTT.